The 14 T cell receptor beta chains presented below share a single source sample, sequenced in a study of tumor-infiltrating lymphocytes in primary liver carcinoma. The template, roughly 550 ng total RNA, yielded TCR beta cDNA made with a constant-region primer. ARM-PCR, slightly modified, supplied the TCR beta libraries through three nested multiplex PCR rounds. TRBV1-TRBV30 forward primers paired with a C-beta reverse primer drove the first two PCR rounds, around 10 cycles each. In TCRdb, the multiplex PCR reads were re-called with MiXCR into one record per CDR3 protein. In the table there are some 180,000 distinct CDR3 sequences, around four fifths of which are singletons. RNA and DNA were co-extracted from roughly 20-30 mg of unsorted bulk tissue. Sequencing was carried out using tumor tissue from primary liver carcinoma. All receptors derive from a man in his forties with primary liver carcinoma and hepatitis B virus infection.

Concerning this clonotype itself: Germline is not matched at one junction end, which may reflect a read error. This chain joins TRBV10-3 and TRBJ1-1, with D possibly being TRBD1 (5 bases). There are 15 residues in the CDR3. Germline CDR1 is ENHRY and CDR2 is SYGVKD. The CDR3 nucleotides are TGTGCCATCAGTAAAGGGACGACGACGAACACTGAAGCTTCCTTT. Its translation: CAISKGTTTNTEASF.

Of note for this clonotype: A junction boundary mismatches the germline segment, possibly from a read error. The chain recombines TRBV11-1 with TRBJ2-4, with TRBD2 identical over 8 bases. The CDR3 is 17 residues long. CDR1 and CDR2 (germline): SGHAT, FQDESV (reference sequence). In DNA, the CDR3 is TGTGTCAGCAGCTTTCCCGGGATTAGCGGGACTAAAAACATTCTGTACTTC. It translates to CVSSFPGISGTKNILYF.

This clonotype was found once. The gene calls are TRBV6-5 and TRBJ1-2, with 9 bases matching TRBD1. Germline V gives CDR1 MNHEY, CDR2 SVGAGI. Trimming cost V 0 bases and J 5 bases; bases outside gene matches: 7. CDR3 length equals 16 residues. As DNA, the CDR3 is TGTGCCAGCAGTTACTCGGGGACAGGGTCCGATTATGGCTACACCTTC. Translating gives CASSYSGTGSDYGYTF.

As concerns this clonotype: The germline gene is not matched at one end of the junction; a read error may be the cause. This chain connects TRBV6-2 or TRBV6-3 to TRBJ2-3; possible D gene TRBD1, 6 bases. CDR1 MNHEY and CDR2 SVGEGT come from the germline V gene. CDR3 length equals 15 residues. CDR3 region: CANSRSPDSTDTLYF. The CDR3 nucleotides read TGTGCCAACAGCCGATCCCCGGACAGCACAGATACGCTGTATTTT.

This clonotype appeared a few times. A read error may produce the germline difference seen at one junction end. The rearrangement uses TRBV6-1 and TRBJ2-6; D call uncertain. Germline V gene sequence: CDR1 MNHNS, CDR2 SASEGT. This CDR3 contains 15 residues. CDR3 protein: CVSSEFSQGANVLTF. The CDR3 nucleotides read TGTGTCAGCAGTGAATTCTCTCAAGGGGCCAACGTCCTGACTTTC.

On this clonotype: Germline is not matched at one junction end, which may reflect a read error. This rearrangement joins TRBV10-2 to TRBJ2-7; possible D gene TRBD2, 6 bases. The germline V gene encodes CDR1 WSHSY and CDR2 SAAADI. The CDR3 totals 12 residues. The DNA for the CDR3 is TGCGCAAGCAGACTAGTTAGCATCGAGCAGTACTTC. Its protein is CASRLVSIEQYF.

In regard to this clonotype: A much larger clone differs from this one at a single base, so this may be a read error. The rearrangement links TRBV7-9 to TRBJ1-1; no clear D gene. Germline V gene lookup returns CDR1 SEHNR and CDR2 FQNEAQ (reference sequence). This CDR3 is 12 amino acids long. The CDR3 here is CASSLSETETFF. The CDR3 DNA sequence: TGTGCCAGCAGCTTGAGCGAGACTGAAACTTTCTTT.

V usage is TRBV2 and J usage is TRBJ1-2, with TRBD1 matching 7 bases. V was pared by 7 bases and J by 9 bases, with 8 bases of the junction left unmatched. The CDR3 runs 12 residues. Germline assignment: CDR1 SNHLY and CDR2 FYNNEI. The CDR3 region has the DNA TGTGCCAGCATGCCCCAGGGGGGCCGCTACACCTTC. Translating gives CASMPQGGRYTF.

In its sample, this clonotype was seen a few times. This chain connects TRBV2 to TRBJ2-7; D could derive from TRBD1 or TRBD2 (5 bases each). Germline assignment: CDR1 SNHLY and CDR2 FYNNEI. This CDR3 contains 13 residues. Trimming removed 6 bases from V and 7 bases from J, with 16 bases in between. CDR3 nucleotide sequence: TGTGCCAGCAGCTCGGGGACCTGGGGGGAGCAGTACTTC. This sequence encodes CASSSGTWGEQYF.

A remark on this clonotype: The junction departs from germline at one end; a sequencing error may be responsible. The J gene is TRBJ1-5, the V gene TRBV24-1, with D uncertain. This CDR3 comprises 15 residues. Germline V gives CDR1 KGHDR, CDR2 SFDVKD. CDR3 sequence (DNA): TGTGGCACCAATGATGCCGGCCCTAGCAATCAGCCCCAGCATTTT. Its translation is CGTNDAGPSNQPQHF.

With regard to this clonotype: At one of its ends the junction is not consistent with the germline gene, which may arise from a read error. V is TRBV4-1 and J is TRBJ1-5; D unresolved. Germline V gene sequence: CDR1 MGHRA, CDR2 YSYEKL. The CDR3 length is 15 residues. In DNA form, the CDR3 reads TGTGCCAGTAGTCCCTTAGAGGGTAGCAATCAGCCCCAGCATTTT. The encoded protein is CASSPLEGSNQPQHF.

This chain connects TRBV4-1 to TRBJ2-3; no definite D call. The CDR3 length is 15 residues. Germline V gene sequence: CDR1 MGHRA, CDR2 YSYEKL. Trimming cost V 4 bases and J 11 bases, with 22 bases left between them. CDR3 sequence reads: CASSLDPSGREMQYF. The CDR3 bases are TGCGCCAGCAGCCTAGATCCGAGTGGAAGGGAAATGCAGTATTTT.

Regarding this clonotype: Since the CDR3 does not end with the conserved phenylalanine or tryptophan, this likely comes from a read error. V gene TRBV5-4 combines with J gene TRBJ2-3, with D tentatively TRBD1 (6 bases). The CDR3 is 13 residues long. Germline lookup yields CDR1 SGHNT and CDR2 YYREEE (reference sequence). The CDR3 region is CGSSSRQADTQYL. CDR3 in DNA: TGTGGCAGCAGCTCCCGACAGGCAGATACGCAGTATTTA.

J is TRBJ2-2 and V is TRBV28, with D maybe TRBD2 (5 bases). This CDR3 is built from 15 residues. From germline, CDR1 is MDHEN and CDR2 SYDVKM. Trimming stripped 7 bases from V and 7 bases from J, with 19 bases between. CDR3 DNA: TGTGCCAGCAATCCACCAACTAGATCTATCGGGGAGCTGTTTTTT. Protein sequence: CASNPPTRSIGELFF.